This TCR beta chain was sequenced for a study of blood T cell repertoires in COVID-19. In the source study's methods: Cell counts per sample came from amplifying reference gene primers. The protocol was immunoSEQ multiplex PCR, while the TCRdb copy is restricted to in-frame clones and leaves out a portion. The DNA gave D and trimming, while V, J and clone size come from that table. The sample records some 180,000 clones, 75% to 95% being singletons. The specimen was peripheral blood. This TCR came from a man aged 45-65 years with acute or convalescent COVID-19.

The CDR3 nucleotides are TGTGCCAGCAGCCGCTCGGGGGTCCGGAATCAGCCCCAGCATTTT. Translation: CASSRSGVRNQPQHF. The V gene is TRBV28, the J gene TRBJ1-5; possibly TRBD1 for D (5 bases). There are 15 residues in the CDR3. V was cut by 6 bases and J by 4 bases, with 16 bases left in between. CDR1 is MDHEN and CDR2 is SYDVKM in the germline V gene.